This T cell receptor (beta chain) came from a study of CD8 T cells in Susac syndrome. The CDR3 length is 15 residues. V was trimmed by 7 bases and J by 6 bases, leaving 22 bases between them. Germline CDR1 is SQVTM and CDR2 is ANQGSEA. RNA totalling about 0.45 to 1 ug underwent reverse transcription with random hexamers. TCRdb redid the calling of the immunoSEQ multiplex PCR reads with MiXCR, one entry per CDR3 protein. The sample lists approximately 150,000 distinct CDR3 sequences, roughly 95% occurring once. The gene calls are TRBV29-1 and TRBJ2-1, with D possibly matching TRBD2 (5 bases). The receptor was derived from a human donor in good health. Sequenced material: CD4+ T cells from PBMCs. CDR3 sequence: CSAEVPYGRANEQFF. As DNA, the CDR3 is TGCAGCGCCGAGGTTCCCTACGGGCGGGCCAATGAGCAGTTCTTC.